The 24 T cell receptor beta chains presented below share a single source sample, sequenced in a study of human T cells and chemical hapten exposure. TCRdb processed the RACE reads anew with MiXCR; each CDR3 protein has one entry. This table holds roughly 50,000 distinct CDR3 sequences, 7.5% to 10% found once. The time point: patch test 2, 6 weeks after DPC sensitization. The treatment: therapeutic diphenylcyclopropenone sensitization with weekly scalp DPC. The source material was whole blood, sampled in connection with sensitization to the hapten diphenylcyclopropenone (DPC). These TCRs come from a woman in her forties or fifties with alopecia areata. Some clones in this sample may be carry-over from other donors' samples.

This clonotype showed up many times. The chain uses TRBV28 and TRBJ1-3, with a possible D match to TRBD1 (6 bases). This CDR3 comprises 15 residues. Trimming cost V 7 bases and J 0 bases, with 13 bases left between them. Germline loops: CDR1 MDHEN, CDR2 SYDVKM. The CDR3 nucleotides are TGTGCCAGCAAACTACAGGGCCACTCTGGAAACACCATATATTTT. Protein sequence: CASKLQGHSGNTIYF.

The V and J genes are TRBV29-1 and TRBJ1-2, with D unresolved. Germline-derived CDR1 and CDR2 are SQVTM and ANQGSEA. There are 11 residues in the CDR3. The germline V and J ends were trimmed by 4 bases and 2 bases, with 5 bases remaining between them. CDR3 amino acids: CSVVENYGYTF. The CDR3 coding sequence is TGCAGCGTTGTCGAAAACTATGGCTACACCTTC.

This clonotype appeared a few times. This chain uses TRBV12-3 or TRBV12-4 with TRBJ1-4; D call uncertain. V was pared by 4 bases and J by 0 bases, with 6 bases between. There are 14 residues in the CDR3. This CDR3 is CASSSTATNEKLFF. The CDR3 coding sequence is TGTGCCAGCAGTTCCACCGCAACTAATGAAAAACTGTTTTTT.

V usage is TRBV10-2 and J usage is TRBJ1-3; TRBD1 is a possible D gene (5 bases). CDR3 size: 14 residues. The ends were cut back, 6 bases at V and 0 bases at J, with 9 bases in the middle. CDR1 and CDR2 from the germline V gene are WSHSY and SAAADI. This chain's CDR3 is CASSAGHSGNTIYF. DNA of the CDR3: TGCGCCAGCAGCGCCGGACACTCTGGAAACACCATATATTTT.

This clonotype was found a few times. The chain uses TRBV29-1 and TRBJ2-3; D call uncertain. This CDR3 region has 17 residues. Germline CDR1 and CDR2: SQVTM and ANQGSEA. V lost 6 bases to trimming and J lost 3 bases, with 25 bases between them. The CDR3 region has the DNA TGCAGCGTCGAAAACGGGCCTGACACGGAGTGGACAGATACGCAGTATTTT. Translated, it gives CSVENGPDTEWTDTQYF.

This chain joins TRBV7-6 and TRBJ1-5; D may be TRBD1 (6 bases). This CDR3 region has 15 residues. The germline CDR1 and CDR2 sequences are SGHVS and FNYEAQ. V was shortened by 5 bases and J by 3 bases, with 14 bases between the two germline ends. The CDR3 bases are TGTGCCAGCAGCCTGAACTCAGGGGCCAATCAGCCCCAGCATTTT. Translated: CASSLNSGANQPQHF.

This clonotype came up once. V usage is TRBV12-3 or TRBV12-4 and J usage is TRBJ2-3, with a possible D match to TRBD1 (6 bases). V shed 1 base and J shed 6 bases, with 14 bases lying between them. This CDR3 has 15 residues. CDR3 in DNA: TGTGCCAGCAGTTTAGACCCAGGGGTTATGGATACGCAGTATTTT. Its protein is CASSLDPGVMDTQYF.

On this clonotype: Possible read error: a much larger clone is one base away. V gene TRBV12-5 combines with J gene TRBJ2-1; D may be TRBD1 (5 bases). Trimming removed 3 bases at V and 2 bases at J, with 14 bases between. CDR3 length: 16 amino acids. Germline values: CDR1 LGHNT, CDR2 FRNRAP. DNA of the CDR3: TGTGCTAGTGGTTTTCCACAGGTGGCCGCCTACAATGAGCAGTTCTTC. This translates into CASGFPQVAAYNEQFF. The whole variable domain, filled in from reference TRBV12-5 and TRBJ2-1, reads DARVTQTPRHKVTEMGQEVTMRCQPILGHNTVFWYRQTMMQGLELLAYFRNRAPLDDSGMPKDRFSAEMPDATLATLKIQPSEPRDSAVYFCASGFPQVAAYNEQFFGPGTRLTVL.

The genes are TRBV28 and TRBJ2-5, with TRBD2 matching 8 bases. The germline CDR1 and CDR2 sequences are MDHEN and SYDVKM. The CDR3 sequence is 14 residues long. V dropped 5 bases and J dropped 4; count of bases not matched to a gene: 6. Here the CDR3 reads CASSPSGLGETQYF. In DNA, the CDR3 is TGTGCCAGCAGTCCTAGCGGGCTCGGAGAGACCCAGTACTTC.

This clonotype was counted at least ten times. The J gene is TRBJ2-3, the V gene TRBV5-1; 8 nucleotides align to TRBD2. Germline V lookup: CDR1 SGHRS, CDR2 YFSETQ. The CDR3 covers 15 residues. Germline trimming cut 0 bases from V and 4 bases from J; bases unmatched to any gene: 4. CDR3: CASSLAIGGADTQYF. The DNA for the CDR3 is TGCGCCAGCAGCTTGGCCATCGGGGGGGCAGATACGCAGTATTTT.

This clonotype has a count of ten or more. The genes are TRBV7-9 and TRBJ1-1; D gene unclear. V was pared by 5 bases and J by 0 bases, with 4 bases between. CDR1 is SEHNR, CDR2 FQNEAQ, per germline (reference sequence). The CDR3 has 12 amino acids. This chain's CDR3 is CASSLMNTEAFF. The CDR3 nucleotides read TGTGCCAGCAGCCTGATGAACACTGAAGCTTTCTTT.

The rearrangement links TRBV12-3 or TRBV12-4 to TRBJ2-7; 11 nucleotides match TRBD1. J was trimmed by 7 bases and V by 4 bases; bases with no gene match: 18. The CDR3 is made up of 18 amino acids. The CDR3, as DNA: TGTGCCAGCAGTTATGGACAGGGGGCCCGCGGGAGGGCCGATGAGCAGTACTTC. Amino acids: CASSYGQGARGRADEQYF.

This clonotype was counted at least ten times. One end of the junction varies from germline; a read error may be responsible. V usage is TRBV5-1 and J usage is TRBJ1-2; D uncertain. This CDR3 contains 17 residues. Per germline, CDR1 SGHRS and CDR2 YFSETQ. In nucleotides, the CDR3 is TGCGCCAGCACCTTGGGAGATCTGGGCTCAGAGGACTATGGCTACACCTTC. Its translation is CASTLGDLGSEDYGYTF.

In its sample, this clonotype was seen a few times. The rearrangement links TRBV5-1 to TRBJ2-5, with 9 bases fitting TRBD1. In germline, CDR1 is SGHRS, CDR2 YFSETQ. Trimming removed 3 bases from V and 4 bases from J; junction bases left unmatched: 10. The CDR3 totals 16 residues. CDR3 nucleotides: TGCGCCAGCAGCTCCACAGGGGGCGGATTTCTAGAGACCCAGTACTTC. It specifies CASSSTGGGFLETQYF.

There are a few counts of this clonotype. The chain is built from TRBV13 and TRBJ2-7; D assignment may be TRBD1 or TRBD2 (7 bases each). Germline CDR1 and CDR2: PRHDT and FYEKMQ (reference sequence). The CDR3 consists of 14 residues. V lost 5 bases, J lost 3 bases, and 14 bases lay in between. CDR3 loop: CASSGEGARYEQYF. The CDR3, as DNA: TGTGCCAGCAGCGGGGAGGGGGCTCGCTACGAGCAGTACTTC.

This clonotype was counted many times. The chain is built from TRBV25-1 and TRBJ2-3, with 8 bases matching TRBD2. This CDR3 has 14 residues. Germline V gives CDR1 MGHDK, CDR2 SYGVNS. Trimming removed 8 bases from V and 4 bases from J; junction bases left unmatched: 8. The CDR3 reads CASAESGSSDTQYF. The CDR3 DNA reads TGTGCCAGCGCAGAAAGCGGGAGTTCAGATACGCAGTATTTT.

The table lists this clonotype with many counts. The chain employs TRBV12-3 or TRBV12-4 and TRBJ1-5; 8 bases map to TRBD1. This CDR3 region has 15 residues. The ends lost 4 bases at V and 2 bases at J; junction bases unmatched: 4. The CDR3 bases are TGTGCCAGCAGTTCCCTGACAGGGGGCAATCAGCCCCAGCATTTT. This translates into CASSSLTGGNQPQHF.

The rearrangement joins TRBV28 to TRBJ2-4; 11 nucleotides agree with TRBD2. Germline V lookup: CDR1 MDHEN, CDR2 SYDVKM. V was pared by 2 bases and J by 0 bases, with 6 bases of the junction left unmatched. The CDR3 runs 18 residues. The CDR3 nucleotides read TGTGCCAGCAGTTTAGCTAGCGGGGGGATATTAGCCAAAAACATTCAGTACTTC. It translates to CASSLASGGILAKNIQYF.

A few counts support this clonotype. The gene calls are TRBV12-3 or TRBV12-4 and TRBJ2-2; 8 nucleotides line up with TRBD1. The CDR3 runs 15 residues. The V segment lost 5 bases and the J segment 7 bases; nucleotides outside the gene matches: 9. CDR3 amino acids: CASSTSTGAYGELFF. CDR3 sequence (DNA): TGTGCCAGCAGTACCTCGACAGGGGCTTACGGGGAGCTGTTTTTT.

This clonotype was detected many times. The chain recombines TRBV12-3 or TRBV12-4 with TRBJ1-5; D gene unclear. The CDR3 length is 15 residues. Trimming cost V 3 bases and J 5 bases, with 14 bases left between them. CDR3 sequence: CASSFETGDDQPQHF. The CDR3 nucleotides are TGTGCCAGCAGTTTTGAGACGGGCGATGATCAGCCCCAGCATTTT.

A few counts support this clonotype. The chain uses TRBV7-2 and TRBJ2-7; possibly TRBD1 for D (6 bases). CDR1 is SGHTA and CDR2 is FQGNSA in the germline V gene. V was trimmed by 4 bases and J by 2 bases, leaving 12 bases between them. This CDR3 has 14 amino acids. CDR3 coding DNA: TGTGCCAGCAGCTCCGGACAGCCAGCCTACGAGCAGTACTTC. Its protein product is CASSSGQPAYEQYF.

This clonotype has a count of ten or more. The chain carries TRBV4-3 and TRBJ1-2, with D hard to call. V lost 0 bases to trimming and J lost 4 bases, with 18 bases between them. CDR1 and CDR2 (germline): LGHNA, YSLEER. The CDR3 contains 17 residues. The CDR3 DNA follows: TGCGCCAGCAGCCAAGATAGGGCGTGGAGCTACCTCTATGGCTACACCTTC. Protein: CASSQDRAWSYLYGYTF.

This clonotype appeared many times. The rearrangement joins TRBV11-2 to TRBJ2-3; weak D call: TRBD2 (6 bases). The CDR3 covers 15 residues. The V gene lost 2 bases and the J gene lost 2 bases, with 11 bases spanning the gap. Germline loops: CDR1 SGHAT, CDR2 FQNNGV. DNA of the CDR3: TGTGCCAGCAGCTTAACTAGGACTAACACAGATACGCAGTATTTT. It codes for CASSLTRTNTDTQYF.

This clonotype was counted only a few times. The chain carries TRBV11-2 and TRBJ2-1; no definite D call. V lost 0 bases to trimming and J lost 9 bases, with 9 bases between them. Germline V gene sequence: CDR1 SGHAT, CDR2 FQNNGV. This CDR3 comprises 13 residues. This chain's CDR3 is CASSLELEGEQFF. CDR3 DNA: TGTGCCAGCAGCTTAGAGCTAGAAGGTGAGCAGTTCTTC.